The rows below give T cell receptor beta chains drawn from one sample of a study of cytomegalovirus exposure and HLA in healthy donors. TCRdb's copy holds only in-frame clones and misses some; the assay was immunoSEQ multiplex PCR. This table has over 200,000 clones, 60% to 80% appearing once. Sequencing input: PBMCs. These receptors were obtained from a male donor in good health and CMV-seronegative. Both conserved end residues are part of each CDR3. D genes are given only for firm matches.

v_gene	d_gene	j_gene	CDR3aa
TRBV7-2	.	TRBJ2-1	CASSPQGGSSYNEQFF
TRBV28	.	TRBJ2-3	CASIEGAFPDTQYF
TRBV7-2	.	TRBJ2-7	CASSPLRVRNEQYF
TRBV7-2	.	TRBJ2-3	CASSFRGFTDTQYF
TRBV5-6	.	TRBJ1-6	CASSFRDRSRSPLHF
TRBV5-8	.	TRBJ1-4	CASSFLGQAATNEKLFF
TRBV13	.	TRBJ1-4	CASSLGSLNEKLFF
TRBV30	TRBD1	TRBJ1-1	CAWSGQGVMNTEAFF
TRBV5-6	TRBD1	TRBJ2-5	CASSFFPSRQGQETQYF
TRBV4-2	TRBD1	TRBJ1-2	CASSQDLGTDYGYTF
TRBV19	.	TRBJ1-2	CASSIETDSTLGYTTNYYGYTF
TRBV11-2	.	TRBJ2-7	CASSLELGGLEQYF
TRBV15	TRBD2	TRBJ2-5	CATSRTSGGAETQYF
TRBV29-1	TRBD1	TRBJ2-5	CSVSRTGDQETQYF
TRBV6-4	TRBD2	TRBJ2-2	CASSATGGGANTGELFF